The clone carrying this T cell receptor beta chain has ten or more counts. Antigen unknown. This specimen comes from a study of blood T cells in healthy people across ages. V shed 7 bases and J shed 0 bases, with 10 bases lying between them. The CDR3 runs to 14 residues. The germline V gene encodes CDR1 ENHRY and CDR2 SYGVKD. Overall study results and limits: Estimates based on one million T cells were treated as lower bounds. Older age coincided with a roughly linear decline in TCR beta diversity per million T cells.

The authors ran a second PCR of about 6 to 11 cycles using a sample-barcoded 5' primer and a J-beta primer mix. TCRdb re-called the 5' RACE reads through MiXCR, storing one row per CDR3 protein. Found here are 590,000 or so distinct CDR3 sequences, about 30% of them singletons; the top ten hold 15% to 17%. The chain uses TRBV10-3 and TRBJ1-5; D is undetermined. The TCR was taken from a woman older than 75 in good health. The source material was blood. DNA for the CDR3: TGTGCCATCAAGGGCAGAAATAGCAATCAGCCCCAGCATTTT. Translation: CAIKGRNSNQPQHF.